Sequencing of this T cell receptor (beta chain) was carried out in a study of HIV-infected patients and healthy controls. Reverse transcription used about 500 ng RNA and constant-region primers for alpha and beta. Using multiplexing indices, alpha and beta chain libraries were generated apart by chain-specific third strand synthesis. The cDNA received a 5' RACE adapter containing a random hexamer plus an SP2 sequencing primer site. Each molecule carried a 12-nucleotide identifier made of two joined random hexamers added before amplification. An approximately 25-cycle PCR with P5s and P7 primers followed a short adapter-adding first PCR. TCRdb recomputed calls from the 5' RACE reads with MiXCR, one row per CDR3 protein. This repertoire shows some 17,000 distinct CDR3 sequences, roughly a tenth found once; its top ten account for around 3.3%. This clonotype was seen ten or more times. Its antigen remains unidentified.

Study observations and caveats: Healthy controls shared more CDR3 sequences between individuals than HIV-infected patients did.

The germline gives CDR1 DFQATT, CDR2 SNEGSKA (reference sequence). This CDR3 region has 12 residues. Trimming took 6 bases from V and 2 from J, leaving 10 bases between them. Whole blood was used without fractionation, so all unsorted peripheral T cells were included. The rearrangement joins TRBV20-1 to TRBJ1-1; D gene ambiguous. This clonotype originated in an adult in good health. Sequenced input: blood. CDR3 DNA: TGCAGTGCCCATAGGCTAAACACTGAAGCTTTCTTT. Protein sequence: CSAHRLNTEAFF.